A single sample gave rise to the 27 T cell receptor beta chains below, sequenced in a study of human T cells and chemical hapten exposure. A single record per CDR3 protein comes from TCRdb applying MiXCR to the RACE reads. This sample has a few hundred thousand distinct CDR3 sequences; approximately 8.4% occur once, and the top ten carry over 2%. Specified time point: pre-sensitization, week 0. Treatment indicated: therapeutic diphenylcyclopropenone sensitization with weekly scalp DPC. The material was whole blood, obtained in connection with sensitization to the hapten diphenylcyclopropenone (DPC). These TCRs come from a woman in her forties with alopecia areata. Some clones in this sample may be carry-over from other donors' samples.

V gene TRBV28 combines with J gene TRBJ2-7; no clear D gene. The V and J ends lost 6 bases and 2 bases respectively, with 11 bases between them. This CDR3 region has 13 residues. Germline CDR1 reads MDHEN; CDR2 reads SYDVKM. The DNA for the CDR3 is TGTGCCAGCAGGGTGGCAGTTACCTACGAGCAGTACTTC. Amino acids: CASRVAVTYEQYF.

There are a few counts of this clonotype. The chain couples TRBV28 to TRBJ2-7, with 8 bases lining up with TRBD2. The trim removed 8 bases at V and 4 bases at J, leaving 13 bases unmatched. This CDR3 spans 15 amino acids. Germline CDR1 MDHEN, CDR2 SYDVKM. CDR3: CASGTSGTRPYEQYF. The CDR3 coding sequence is TGTGCCAGCGGCACCTCCGGGACTAGACCATACGAGCAGTACTTC.

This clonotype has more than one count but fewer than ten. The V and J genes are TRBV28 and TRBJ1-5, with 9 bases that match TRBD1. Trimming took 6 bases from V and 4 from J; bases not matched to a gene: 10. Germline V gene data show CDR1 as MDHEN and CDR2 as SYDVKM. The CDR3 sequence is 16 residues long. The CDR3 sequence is CASSPATGGANQPQHF. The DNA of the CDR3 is TGTGCCAGCAGCCCCGCGACAGGGGGAGCTAATCAGCCCCAGCATTTT.

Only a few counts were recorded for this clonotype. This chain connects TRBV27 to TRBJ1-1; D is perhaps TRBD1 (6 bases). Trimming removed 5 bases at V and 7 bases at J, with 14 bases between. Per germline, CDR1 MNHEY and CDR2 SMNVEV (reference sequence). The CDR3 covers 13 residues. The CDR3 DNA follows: TGTGCCAGCAGTCCTAGGGGGATAGGTGAAGCTTTCTTT. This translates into CASSPRGIGEAFF.

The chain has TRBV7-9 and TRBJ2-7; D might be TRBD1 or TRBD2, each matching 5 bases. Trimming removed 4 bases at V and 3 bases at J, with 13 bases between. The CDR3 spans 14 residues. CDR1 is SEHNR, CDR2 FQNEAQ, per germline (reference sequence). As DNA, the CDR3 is TGTGCCAGCAGCTCACCTGGGACCGTCTACGAGCAGTACTTC. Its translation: CASSSPGTVYEQYF.

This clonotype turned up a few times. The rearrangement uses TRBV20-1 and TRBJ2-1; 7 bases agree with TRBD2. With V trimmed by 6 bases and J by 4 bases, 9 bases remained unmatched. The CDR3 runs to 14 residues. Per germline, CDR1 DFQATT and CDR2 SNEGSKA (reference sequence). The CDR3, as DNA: TGCAGTGCCCCGCTTCCGGGAGGATACAATGAGCAGTTCTTC. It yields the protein CSAPLPGGYNEQFF.

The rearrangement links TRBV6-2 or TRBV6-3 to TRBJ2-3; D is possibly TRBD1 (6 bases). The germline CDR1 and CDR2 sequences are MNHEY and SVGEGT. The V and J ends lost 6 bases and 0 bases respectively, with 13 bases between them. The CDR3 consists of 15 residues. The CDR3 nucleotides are TGTGCCAGCAGACCGGACAGACCTAGCACAGATACGCAGTATTTT. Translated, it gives CASRPDRPSTDTQYF.

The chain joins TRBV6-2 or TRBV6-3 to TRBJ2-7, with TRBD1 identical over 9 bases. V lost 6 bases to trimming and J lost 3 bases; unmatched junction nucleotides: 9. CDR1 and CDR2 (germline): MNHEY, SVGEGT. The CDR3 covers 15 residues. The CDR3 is CASRDRGIGIYEQYF. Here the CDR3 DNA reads TGTGCCAGCAGGGACAGGGGTATCGGAATCTACGAGCAGTACTTC.

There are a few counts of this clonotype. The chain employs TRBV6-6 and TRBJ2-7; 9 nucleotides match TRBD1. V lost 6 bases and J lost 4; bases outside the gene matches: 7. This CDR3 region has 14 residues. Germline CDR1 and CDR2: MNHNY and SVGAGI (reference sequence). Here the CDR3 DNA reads TGTGCCAGCAGGAAACAGGGGGCGATATACGAGCAGTACTTC. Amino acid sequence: CASRKQGAIYEQYF.

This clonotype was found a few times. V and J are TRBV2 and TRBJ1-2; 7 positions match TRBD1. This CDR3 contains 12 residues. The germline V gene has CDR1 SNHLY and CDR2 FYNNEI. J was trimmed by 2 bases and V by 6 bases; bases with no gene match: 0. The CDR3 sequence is CASRGGNYGYTF. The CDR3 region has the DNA TGTGCCAGCAGAGGGGGCAACTATGGCTACACCTTC.

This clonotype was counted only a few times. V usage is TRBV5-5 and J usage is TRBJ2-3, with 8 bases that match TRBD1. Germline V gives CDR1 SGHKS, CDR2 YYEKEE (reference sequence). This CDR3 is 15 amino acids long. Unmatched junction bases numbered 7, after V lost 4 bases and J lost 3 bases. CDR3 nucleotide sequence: TGTGCCAGCAGCCCCCAGGGGGCCGGAACAGATACGCAGTATTTT. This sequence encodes CASSPQGAGTDTQYF.

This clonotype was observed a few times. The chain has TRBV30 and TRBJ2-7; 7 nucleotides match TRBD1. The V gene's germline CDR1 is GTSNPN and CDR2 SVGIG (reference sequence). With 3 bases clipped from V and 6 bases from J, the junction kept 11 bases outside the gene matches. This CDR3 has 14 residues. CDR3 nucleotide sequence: TGTGCCTGGAGCCTACAGGGGTGGGGTGGCGAGCAGTACTTC. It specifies CAWSLQGWGGEQYF. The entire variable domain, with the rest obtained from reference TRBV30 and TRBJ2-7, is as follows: SQTIHQWPATLVQPVGSPLSLECTVEGTSNPNLYWYRQAAGRGLQLLFYSVGIGQISSEVPQNLSASRPQDRQFILSSKKLLLSDSGFYLCAWSLQGWGGEQYFGPGTRLTVT.

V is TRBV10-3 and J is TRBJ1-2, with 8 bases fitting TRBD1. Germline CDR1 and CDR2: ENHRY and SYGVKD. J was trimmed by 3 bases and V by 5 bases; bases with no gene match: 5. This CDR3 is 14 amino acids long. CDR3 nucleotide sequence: TGTGCCATCAGTCAGGGACAGGCGGACTATGGCTACACCTTC. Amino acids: CAISQGQADYGYTF.

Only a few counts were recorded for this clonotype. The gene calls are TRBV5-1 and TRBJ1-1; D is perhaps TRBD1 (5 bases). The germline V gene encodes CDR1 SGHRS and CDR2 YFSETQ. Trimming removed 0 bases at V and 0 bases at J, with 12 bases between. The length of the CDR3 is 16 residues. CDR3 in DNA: TGCGCCAGCAGCTTGGACGGGGGAGGGCTGAACACTGAAGCTTTCTTT. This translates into CASSLDGGGLNTEAFF.

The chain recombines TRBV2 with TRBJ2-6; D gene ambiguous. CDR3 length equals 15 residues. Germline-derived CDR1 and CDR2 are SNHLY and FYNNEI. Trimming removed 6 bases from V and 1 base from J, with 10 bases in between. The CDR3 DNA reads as TGTGCCAGCAGGGCGGAATCTTCTGGGGCCAACGTCCTGACTTTC. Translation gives CASRAESSGANVLTF. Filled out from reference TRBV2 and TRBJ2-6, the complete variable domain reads EPEVTQTPSHQVTQMGQEVILRCVPISNHLYFYWYRQILGQKVEFLVSFYNNEISEKSEIFDDQFSVERPDGSNFTLKIRSTKLEDSAMYFCASRAESSGANVLTFGAGSRLTVL.

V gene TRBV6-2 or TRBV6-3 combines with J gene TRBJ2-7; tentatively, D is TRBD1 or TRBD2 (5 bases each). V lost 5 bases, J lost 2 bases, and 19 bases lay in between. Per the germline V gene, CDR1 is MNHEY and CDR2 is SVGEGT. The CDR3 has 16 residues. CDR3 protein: CASSRSGTLTPYEQYF. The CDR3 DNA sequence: TGTGCCAGCAGTAGATCCGGGACCCTTACGCCCTACGAGCAGTACTTC.

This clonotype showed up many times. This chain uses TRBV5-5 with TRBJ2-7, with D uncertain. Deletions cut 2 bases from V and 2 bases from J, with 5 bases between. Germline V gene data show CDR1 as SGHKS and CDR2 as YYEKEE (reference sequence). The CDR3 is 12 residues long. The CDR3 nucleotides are TGTGCCAGCAGCTTCCGAGCCTACGAGCAGTACTTC. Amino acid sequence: CASSFRAYEQYF.

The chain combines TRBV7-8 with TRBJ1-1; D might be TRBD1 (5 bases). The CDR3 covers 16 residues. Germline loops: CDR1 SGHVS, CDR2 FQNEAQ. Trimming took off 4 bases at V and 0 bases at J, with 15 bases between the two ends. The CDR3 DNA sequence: TGTGCCAGCAGCTCTCAGGCGGCGACAGTGAACACTGAAGCTTTCTTT. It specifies CASSSQAATVNTEAFF.

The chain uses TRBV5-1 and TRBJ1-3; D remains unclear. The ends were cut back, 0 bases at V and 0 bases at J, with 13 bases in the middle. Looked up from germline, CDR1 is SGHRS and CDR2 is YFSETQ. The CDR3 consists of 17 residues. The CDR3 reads CASSLGPTDYSGNTIYF. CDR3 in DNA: TGCGCCAGCAGCTTGGGTCCCACGGATTACTCTGGAAACACCATATATTTT.

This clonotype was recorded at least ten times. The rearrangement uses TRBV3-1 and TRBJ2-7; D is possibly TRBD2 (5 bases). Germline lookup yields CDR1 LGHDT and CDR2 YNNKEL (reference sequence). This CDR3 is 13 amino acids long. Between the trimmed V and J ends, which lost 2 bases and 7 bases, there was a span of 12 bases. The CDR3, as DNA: TGTGCCAGCAGCCAAAGTAGCGTCGGGGAGCAGTACTTC. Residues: CASSQSSVGEQYF.

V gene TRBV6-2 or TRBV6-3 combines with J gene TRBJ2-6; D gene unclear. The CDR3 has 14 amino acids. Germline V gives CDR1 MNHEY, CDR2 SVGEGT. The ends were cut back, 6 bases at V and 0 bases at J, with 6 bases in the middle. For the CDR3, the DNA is TGTGCCAGCAGACCGAACTCTGGGGCCAACGTCCTGACTTTC. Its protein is CASRPNSGANVLTF.

DNA of the CDR3: TGTGCCAGCAGAAGCGTCTCTGGGGCCAACGTCCTGACTTTC. Its protein is CASRSVSGANVLTF. This rearrangement joins TRBV6-2 or TRBV6-3 to TRBJ2-6; D uncertain. The germline gives CDR1 MNHEY, CDR2 SVGEGT. The CDR3 is made up of 14 amino acids. With 6 bases removed from V and 0 bases from J, the gap between germline ends came to 6 bases.

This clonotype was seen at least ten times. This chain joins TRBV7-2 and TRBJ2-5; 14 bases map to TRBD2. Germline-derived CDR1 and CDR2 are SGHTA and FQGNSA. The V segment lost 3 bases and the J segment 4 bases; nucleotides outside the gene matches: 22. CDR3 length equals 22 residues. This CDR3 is CASSLRPPRQTGTSGRGETQYF. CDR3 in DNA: TGTGCCAGCAGCTTGCGTCCCCCCAGACAGACCGGGACTAGCGGGAGAGGAGAGACCCAGTACTTC. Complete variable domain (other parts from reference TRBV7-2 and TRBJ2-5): GAGVSQSPSNKVTEKGKDVELRCDPISGHTALYWYRQSLGQGLEFLIYFQGNSAPDKSGLPSDRFSAERTGGSVSTLTIQRTQQEDSAVYLCASSLRPPRQTGTSGRGETQYFGPGTRLLVL.

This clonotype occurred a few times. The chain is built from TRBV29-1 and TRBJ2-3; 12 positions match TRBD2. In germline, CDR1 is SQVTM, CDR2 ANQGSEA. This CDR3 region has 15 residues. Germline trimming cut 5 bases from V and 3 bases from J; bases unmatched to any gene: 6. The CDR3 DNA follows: TGCAGCGTTTTCCTAGCGGGAGGGAGAACAGATACGCAGTATTTT. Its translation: CSVFLAGGRTDTQYF.

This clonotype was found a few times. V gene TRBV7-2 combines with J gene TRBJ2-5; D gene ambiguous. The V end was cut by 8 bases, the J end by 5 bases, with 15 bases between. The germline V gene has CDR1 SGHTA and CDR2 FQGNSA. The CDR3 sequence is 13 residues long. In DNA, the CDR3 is TGTGCCAGCCTGGCAGAGCCTCTGGAGACCCAGTACTTC. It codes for CASLAEPLETQYF.

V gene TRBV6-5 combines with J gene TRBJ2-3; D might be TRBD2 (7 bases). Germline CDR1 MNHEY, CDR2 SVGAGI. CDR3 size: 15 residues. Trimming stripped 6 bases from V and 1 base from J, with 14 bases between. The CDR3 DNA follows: TGTGCCAGCAGATACCGGGGGGCTCGCACAGATACGCAGTATTTT. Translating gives CASRYRGARTDTQYF.

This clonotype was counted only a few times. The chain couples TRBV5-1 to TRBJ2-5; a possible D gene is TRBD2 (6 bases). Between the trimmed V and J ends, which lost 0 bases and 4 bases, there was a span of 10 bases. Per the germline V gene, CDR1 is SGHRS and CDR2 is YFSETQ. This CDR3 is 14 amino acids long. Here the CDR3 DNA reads TGCGCCAGCAGCTTGGAGGACGGGGGAGAGACCCAGTACTTC. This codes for CASSLEDGGETQYF.